This TCR beta chain was retrieved from a study of blood T cell repertoires in COVID-19. Study processing details: Reference gene primer amplification yielded estimated nucleated cell counts. Sequencing was performed with immunoSEQ multiplex PCR; in TCRdb, only in-frame clones are kept and a portion is missing. D and trimming were read from the DNA, whereas the V and J calls and clone size are those reported in that table. Of over 60,000 clones in the sample, nearly 90% were seen once. The CDR3 runs 14 residues. The germline gives CDR1 MNHNY, CDR2 SVGAGI (reference sequence). Trimming cost V 6 bases and J 5 bases, with 14 bases left between them.

The sequenced sample consisted of peripheral blood. The chain uses TRBV6-6 and TRBJ2-1, with D possibly being TRBD1 (5 bases). The TCR sequence derives from a man aged 45-65 years with acute or convalescent COVID-19. CDR3 DNA sequence: TGTGCCAGCAGCCACAAGGGGCTCCACAATGAGCAGTTCTTC. It is translated as CASSHKGLHNEQFF.